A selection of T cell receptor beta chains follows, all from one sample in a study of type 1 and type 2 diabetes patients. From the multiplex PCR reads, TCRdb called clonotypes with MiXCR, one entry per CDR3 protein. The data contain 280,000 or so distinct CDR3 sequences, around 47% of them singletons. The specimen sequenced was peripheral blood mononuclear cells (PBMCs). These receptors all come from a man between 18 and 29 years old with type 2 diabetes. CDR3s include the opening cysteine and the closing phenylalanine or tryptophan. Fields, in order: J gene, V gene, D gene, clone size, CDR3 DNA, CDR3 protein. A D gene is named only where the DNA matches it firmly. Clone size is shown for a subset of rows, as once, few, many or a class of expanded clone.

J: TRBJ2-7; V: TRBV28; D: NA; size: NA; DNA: TGTGCCAGCAGTCCGACCCGAGTTTTCTCCTACGAGCAGTACTTC; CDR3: CASSPTRVFSYEQYF
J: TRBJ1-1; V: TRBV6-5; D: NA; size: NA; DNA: TGTGCCGGCACAATGGGACGGGGATACACTGAAGCTTTCTTT; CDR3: CAGTMGRGYTEAFF
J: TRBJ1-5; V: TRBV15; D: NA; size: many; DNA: TGTGCCACCAGCAGAACGTTGGCGGGGCATAGCAATCAGCCCCAGCATTTT; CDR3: CATSRTLAGHSNQPQHF
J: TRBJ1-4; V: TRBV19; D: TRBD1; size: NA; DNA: TGTGCCAGTAGTATCGGACAGGGGACGACAACTAATGAAAAACTGTTTTTT; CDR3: CASSIGQGTTTNEKLFF
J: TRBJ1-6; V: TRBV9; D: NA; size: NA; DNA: TGTGCCAGCAGCGTAGACAGGGAGGGTTCACCCCTCCACTTT; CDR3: CASSVDREGSPLHF
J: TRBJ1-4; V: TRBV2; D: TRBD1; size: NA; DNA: TGTGCCAGCATCCACTGGGGGGACAGCACTAATGAAAAACTGTTTTTT; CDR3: CASIHWGDSTNEKLFF
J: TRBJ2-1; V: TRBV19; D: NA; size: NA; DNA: TGTGCCAGTAGTCTTGGATTGGACAATGAGCAGTTCTTC; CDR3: CASSLGLDNEQFF
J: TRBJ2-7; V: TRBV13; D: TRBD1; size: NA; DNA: TGTGCCAGCAGCGCGACAGGGTTCTACGAGCAGTACTTC; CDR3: CASSATGFYEQYF
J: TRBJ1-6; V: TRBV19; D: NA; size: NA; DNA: TGTGCCAGTAGTTCCCGGGGGGCGGACTATAATTCACCCCTCCACTTT; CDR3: CASSSRGADYNSPLHF
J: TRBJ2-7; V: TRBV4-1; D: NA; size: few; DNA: TGCGCCAGCAGCCAAGAGGGTAGCTCGTACGAGCAGTACTTC; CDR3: CASSQEGSSYEQYF
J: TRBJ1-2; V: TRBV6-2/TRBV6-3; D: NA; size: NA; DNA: TGTGCGACCAAGGACGGCCGGGATTATGGCTACACCTTC; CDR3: CATKDGRDYGYTF
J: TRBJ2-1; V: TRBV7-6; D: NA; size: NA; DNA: TGTGCCAGCAGCTTAGCGGGCATGGGGTTCAATGAGCAGTTCTTC; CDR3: CASSLAGMGFNEQFF
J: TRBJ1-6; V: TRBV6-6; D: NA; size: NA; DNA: TGTGCCAGCAGGGGACGGGATTCACCCCTCCACTTT; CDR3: CASRGRDSPLHF
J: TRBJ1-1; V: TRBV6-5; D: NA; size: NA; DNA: TGTGCCAGCAGTTACTCCTCCGGGCAGAACACTGAAGCTTTCTTT; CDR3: CASSYSSGQNTEAFF
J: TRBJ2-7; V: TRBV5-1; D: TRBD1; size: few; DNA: TGCGCCAGCAGCTTGGCGTTTTCTCGGGACAGCTCCTACGAGCAGTACTTC; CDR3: CASSLAFSRDSSYEQYF
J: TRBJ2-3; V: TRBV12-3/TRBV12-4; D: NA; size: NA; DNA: TGTGCCAGCAGTTTAGATACGCAGTATTTT; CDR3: CASSLDTQYF
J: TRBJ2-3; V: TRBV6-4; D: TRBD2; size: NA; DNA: TGTGCCAGCAGTGCTAGCGGGGGGGCAGATACGCAGTATTTT; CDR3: CASSASGGADTQYF
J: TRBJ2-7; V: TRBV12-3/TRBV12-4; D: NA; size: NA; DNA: TGTGCCAGCAGTTTGGGGTGGGGGCGCGAGCAGTACTTC; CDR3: CASSLGWGREQYF
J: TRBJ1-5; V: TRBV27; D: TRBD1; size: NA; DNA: TGTGCCAGCGGACAGGGCCATCAGCCCCAGCATTTT; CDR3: CASGQGHQPQHF
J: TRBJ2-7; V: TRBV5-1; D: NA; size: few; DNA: TGCGCCAGCCGCCCCGAGAACAATGACTACGAGCAGTACTTC; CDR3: CASRPENNDYEQYF
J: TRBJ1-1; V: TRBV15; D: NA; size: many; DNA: TGTGCCACCAGCATTCATAACGGGCCAAACACTGAAGCTTTCTTT; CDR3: CATSIHNGPNTEAFF
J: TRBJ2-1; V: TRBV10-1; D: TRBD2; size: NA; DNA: TGCGCCAGCAGTGAGGTTAGCGGGAGACGTAATGAGCAGTTCTTC; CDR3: CASSEVSGRRNEQFF
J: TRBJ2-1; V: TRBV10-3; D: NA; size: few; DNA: TGTGCCATCAGGCTGGGCGTCGGAGGGGAGGATGAGCAGTTCTTC; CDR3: CAIRLGVGGEDEQFF
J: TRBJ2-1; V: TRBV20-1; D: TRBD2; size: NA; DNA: TGCAGTGCCATGACTAGCGACTACAATGAGCAGTTCTTC; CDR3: CSAMTSDYNEQFF
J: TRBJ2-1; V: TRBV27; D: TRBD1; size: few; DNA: TGTGCCAGCAGTTTCTCGGGACAGGGAGGGGATGAGCAGTTCTTC; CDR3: CASSFSGQGGDEQFF
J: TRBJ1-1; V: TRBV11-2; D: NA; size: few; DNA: TGTGCCAGCAGCTCACTACAGGAGAACACTGAAGCTTTCTTT; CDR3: CASSSLQENTEAFF
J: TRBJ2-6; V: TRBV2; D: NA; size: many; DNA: TGTGCCAGCAGTGGGTTTGTCTCTGGGGCCAACGTCCTGACTTTC; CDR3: CASSGFVSGANVLTF
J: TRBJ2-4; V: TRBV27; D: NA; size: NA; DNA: TGTGCCAGCAGTTTAGGGGACATTCAGTACTTC; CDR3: CASSLGDIQYF
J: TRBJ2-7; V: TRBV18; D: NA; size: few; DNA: TGTGCCAGCTCACCGGAGCCCTACGAGCAGTACTTC; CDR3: CASSPEPYEQYF
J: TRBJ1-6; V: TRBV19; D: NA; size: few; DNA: TGTGCCAGTAGTCAACTGGAGGATTCACCCCTCCACTTT; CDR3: CASSQLEDSPLHF
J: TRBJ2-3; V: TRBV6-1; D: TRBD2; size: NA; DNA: TGTGCCGGCCGCGGGAGTGGTACAGATACGCAGTATTTT; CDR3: CAGRGSGTDTQYF
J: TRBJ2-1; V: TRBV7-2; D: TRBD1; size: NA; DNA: TGTGCCAGCAGCTACCAGGGGGTAACGGCCCAGTTCTTC; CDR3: CASSYQGVTAQFF